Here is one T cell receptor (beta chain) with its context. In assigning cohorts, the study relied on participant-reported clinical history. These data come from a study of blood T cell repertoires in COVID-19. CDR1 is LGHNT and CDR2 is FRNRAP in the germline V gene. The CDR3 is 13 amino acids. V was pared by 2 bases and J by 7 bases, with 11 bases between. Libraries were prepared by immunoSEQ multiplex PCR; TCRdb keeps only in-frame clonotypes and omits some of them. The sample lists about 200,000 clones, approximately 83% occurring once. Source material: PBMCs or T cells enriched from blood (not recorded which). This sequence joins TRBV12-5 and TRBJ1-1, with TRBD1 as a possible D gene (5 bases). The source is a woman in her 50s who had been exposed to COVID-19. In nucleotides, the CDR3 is TGTGCTAGTGGTTTGAAGGCCGGGGGTGAAGCTTTCTTT. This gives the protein CASGLKAGGEAFF.